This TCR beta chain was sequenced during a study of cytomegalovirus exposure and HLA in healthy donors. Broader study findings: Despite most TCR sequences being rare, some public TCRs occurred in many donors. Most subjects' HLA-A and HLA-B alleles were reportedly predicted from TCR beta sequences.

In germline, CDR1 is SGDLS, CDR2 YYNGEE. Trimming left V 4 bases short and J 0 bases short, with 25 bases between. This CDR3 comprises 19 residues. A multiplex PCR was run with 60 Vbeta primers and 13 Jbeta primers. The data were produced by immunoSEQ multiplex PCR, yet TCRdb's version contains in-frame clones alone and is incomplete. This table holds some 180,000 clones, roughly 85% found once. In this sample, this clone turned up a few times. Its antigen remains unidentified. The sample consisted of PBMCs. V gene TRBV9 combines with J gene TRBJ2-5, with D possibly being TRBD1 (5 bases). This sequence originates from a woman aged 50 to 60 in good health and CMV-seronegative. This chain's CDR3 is CASSPKGDFRSGYQETQYF. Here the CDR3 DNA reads TGTGCCAGCAGCCCCAAAGGGGATTTCAGGAGTGGGTACCAAGAGACCCAGTACTTC.